The sequence of this T cell receptor beta chain was determined in a study of cytomegalovirus exposure and HLA in healthy donors. Study conclusions and caveats: In an earlier analysis, in some 500 donors, most V segments appeared productive either ~90% or ~30% of the time. Common viral pathogens seemed, in a later analysis, to connect with several of the most significant clusters.

The PCR used 60 Vbeta and 13 Jbeta primers. Sequenced by immunoSEQ multiplex PCR; TCRdb stores in-frame clones only, minus some. In the table there are around 160,000 clones, over 70% of which are singletons. The donors were healthy bone marrow donors. Of note for this clone: Antigen specificity is unknown. A read error may be the cause here, since a much bigger clone is one base away.

CDR3 length: 14 residues. CDR1 is SGHKS, CDR2 YYEKEE, per germline (reference sequence). J lost 1 base, V lost 0 bases, and 0 bases had no gene match. This clonotype was sampled from a woman aged 40 to 50 in good health and CMV-seropositive. This rearrangement joins TRBV5-5 to TRBJ1-1, with 7 bases identical to TRBD1. Sequenced: PBMCs. The CDR3 is CASSLAGGNTEAFF. DNA of the CDR3: TGTGCCAGCAGCTTGGCAGGGGGGAACACTGAAGCTTTCTTT.